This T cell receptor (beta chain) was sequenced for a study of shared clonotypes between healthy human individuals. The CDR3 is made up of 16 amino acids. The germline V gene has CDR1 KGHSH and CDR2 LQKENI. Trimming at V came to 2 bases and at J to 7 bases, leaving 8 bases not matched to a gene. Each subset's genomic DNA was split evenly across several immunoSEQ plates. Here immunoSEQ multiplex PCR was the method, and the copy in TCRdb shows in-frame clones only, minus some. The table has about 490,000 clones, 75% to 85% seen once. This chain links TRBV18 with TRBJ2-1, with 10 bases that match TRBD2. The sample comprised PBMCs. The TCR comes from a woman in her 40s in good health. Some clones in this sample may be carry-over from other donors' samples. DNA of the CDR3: TGTGCCAGCTCACCAAGTTCCCTAGCGGGAGTGAATGAGCAGTTCTTC. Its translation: CASSPSSLAGVNEQFF.